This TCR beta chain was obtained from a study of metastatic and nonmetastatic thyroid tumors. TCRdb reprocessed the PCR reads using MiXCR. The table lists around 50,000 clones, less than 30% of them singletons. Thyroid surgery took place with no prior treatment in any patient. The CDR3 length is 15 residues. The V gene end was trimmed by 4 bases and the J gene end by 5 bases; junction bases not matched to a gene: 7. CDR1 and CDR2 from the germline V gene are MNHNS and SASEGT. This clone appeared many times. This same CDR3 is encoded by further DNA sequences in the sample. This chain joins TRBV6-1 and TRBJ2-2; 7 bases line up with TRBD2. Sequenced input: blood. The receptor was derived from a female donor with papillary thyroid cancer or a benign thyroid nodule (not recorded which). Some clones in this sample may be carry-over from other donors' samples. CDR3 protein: CASSGLQGGTGELFF. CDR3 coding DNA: TGTGCCAGCAGTGGTCTGCAGGGAGGGACCGGGGAGCTGTTTTTT.